The clone carrying this T cell receptor beta chain was detected once. The antigen is unknown. Hyperthyroidism, newly diagnosed and lasting under 2 months, affected patients aged 18 to 65. From more than 9.5 ml of fresh peripheral blood, PBMCs were isolated. V shed 4 bases and J 1 base; nucleotides not matched to a gene: 4. CDR1 SGHDN and CDR2 FVKESK come from the germline V gene. CDR3 size: 15 residues. Using RNA transcripts as the source, TCR beta CDR3 regions were amplified. Primed by the HTBI set, a first-round RT-PCR was run on the TCR CDR3. From the multiplex PCR reads, TCRdb called clonotypes with MiXCR, one entry per CDR3 protein. The top ten hold less than 35% of the sample, which has about 400,000 distinct CDR3 sequences, approximately 15% seen once. This entry comes from a study of T cells in Graves' hyperthyroidism and ophthalmopathy. General study findings and limits: Most thyroid clonotypes that were expanded above 0.001 also turned up in blood.

The TCR was taken from a woman in her 30s with Graves' hyperthyroidism. The chain combines TRBV14 with TRBJ2-1; 7 bases match TRBD1. Specimen: blood. This CDR3 reads CASSPFRGSYNEQFF. For the CDR3, the DNA is TGTGCCAGCAGCCCCTTCAGGGGGTCCTACAATGAGCAGTTCTTC. Filled out from reference TRBV14 and TRBJ2-1, the complete variable domain reads EAGVTQFPSHSVIEKGQTVTLRCDPISGHDNLYWYRRVMGKEIKFLLHFVKESKQDESGMPNNRFLAERTGGTYSTLKVQPAELEDSGVYFCASSPFRGSYNEQFFGPGTRLTVL.